Following are 32 T cell receptor beta chains from one sample sequenced in a study of cytomegalovirus exposure and HLA in healthy donors. The PCR had 60 Vbeta and 13 Jbeta primers. The data were produced by immunoSEQ multiplex PCR, yet TCRdb's version contains in-frame clones alone and is incomplete. Of about 82,000 clones listed, 60% to 80% are singletons. Sequences were obtained from PBMCs. The source is a woman in her forties or fifties in good health and CMV-seropositive.

This rearrangement joins TRBV5-1 to TRBJ2-1, with 11 positions matching TRBD2. The germline gives CDR1 SGHRS, CDR2 YFSETQ. The CDR3 sequence is 15 residues long. After removal of 0 bases from V and 10 bases from J, the junction contained 6 bases not matched to a gene. The CDR3 nucleotides read TGCGCCAGCAGCTTGGAGACTAGCGGGGAAGGCGAGCAGTTCTTC. This encodes CASSLETSGEGEQFF.

This clone was counted a single time. V is TRBV15 and J is TRBJ2-3; TRBD2 is a possible D gene (5 bases). Trimming removed 3 bases from V and 6 bases from J, with 10 bases in between. Germline values: CDR1 LNHNV, CDR2 YYDKDF (reference sequence). There are 13 residues in the CDR3. In nucleotides, the CDR3 is TGTGCCACCAGCAGTGGTGGGGAGGATACGCAGTATTTT. The encoded protein is CATSSGGEDTQYF.

The J gene is TRBJ1-2, the V gene TRBV9; D not certain. Germline loops: CDR1 SGDLS, CDR2 YYNGEE. Trimming cost V 0 bases and J 4 bases, with 10 bases left between them. CDR3 length: 14 amino acids. The chain's CDR3 is CASSVGPATYGYTF. In DNA, the CDR3 is TGTGCCAGCAGCGTAGGGCCCGCCACCTATGGCTACACCTTC. Full variable domain (rest looked up from reference TRBV9 and TRBJ1-2): DSGVTQTPKHLITATGQRVTLRCSPRSGDLSVYWYQQSLDQGLQFLIQYYNGEERAKGNILERFSAQQFPDLHSELNLSSLELGDSALYFCASSVGPATYGYTFGSGTRLTVV.

The J gene is TRBJ1-5, the V gene TRBV27; TRBD1 might be the D (6 bases). Germline loops: CDR1 MNHEY, CDR2 SMNVEV (reference sequence). V lost 8 bases and J lost 4, with 18 bases in between. The CDR3 sequence is 15 residues long. The CDR3 DNA is TGTGCCAGCCGACCCGGGACAAGGGGGAATCAGCCCCAGCATTTT. Translated: CASRPGTRGNQPQHF.

The CDR3 loop reads CASSTQGGTEAFF. The CDR3 nucleotides read TGTGCCAGTAGTACACAAGGGGGCACTGAAGCTTTCTTT. V and J are TRBV19 and TRBJ1-1; D perhaps matches TRBD1 (6 bases). This CDR3 contains 13 residues. V dropped 4 bases and J dropped 4 bases, with 10 bases sitting between them. Germline V gene data show CDR1 as LNHDA and CDR2 as SQIVND (reference sequence).

This clone appeared a few times. The chain couples TRBV5-1 to TRBJ2-7, with 8 positions matching TRBD2. The CDR3 runs to 16 residues. Germline V gene data show CDR1 as SGHRS and CDR2 as YFSETQ. The ends lost 4 bases at V and 0 bases at J; junction bases unmatched: 9. This CDR3 is CASSVDSGIGSYEQYF. DNA for the CDR3: TGCGCCAGCAGCGTGGATAGCGGGATAGGCTCCTACGAGCAGTACTTC.

This clone was picked up a small number of times. The J gene is TRBJ1-2, the V gene TRBV30; the D is unclear. The CDR3 covers 16 residues. Germline loops: CDR1 GTSNPN, CDR2 SVGIG (reference sequence). The germline V and J ends were trimmed by 8 bases and 0 bases, with 22 bases remaining between them. The CDR3 region is CALLAGSSRANYGYTF. The CDR3 nucleotides are TGTGCCCTACTAGCAGGCTCGTCAAGAGCTAACTATGGCTACACCTTC.

The chain joins TRBV29-1 to TRBJ2-7; 7 positions match TRBD1. Per germline, CDR1 SQVTM and CDR2 ANQGSEA. The CDR3 length is 14 residues. The V segment lost 4 bases and the J segment 0 bases; nucleotides outside the gene matches: 6. The CDR3 is CSVGGQLSSYEQYF. In nucleotides, the CDR3 is TGCAGCGTTGGGGGACAGCTGAGCTCCTACGAGCAGTACTTC.

The rearrangement links TRBV6-5 to TRBJ2-7; D is uncertain. The V gene lost 0 bases and the J gene lost 2 bases, with 8 bases spanning the gap. The CDR3 runs 14 residues. Looked up from germline, CDR1 is MNHEY and CDR2 is SVGAGI. CDR3 sequence (DNA): TGTGCCAGCAGTTACTCGACAACCGCCTACGAGCAGTACTTC. Translated, it gives CASSYSTTAYEQYF.

The rearrangement links TRBV7-6 to TRBJ2-7; 12 nucleotides agree with TRBD2. Trimming at V came to 0 bases and at J to 7 bases, leaving 7 bases not matched to a gene. The CDR3 totals 16 residues. CDR1 is SGHVS, CDR2 FNYEAQ, per germline. CDR3 loop: CASSLAGLAGREEQYF. In nucleotides, the CDR3 is TGTGCCAGCAGCTTAGCCGGACTAGCGGGAAGGGAGGAGCAGTACTTC.

A remark on this clone: Relative to the germline gene, one junction end is altered; a read error may explain this. This sequence joins TRBV7-7 and TRBJ2-5; TRBD2 aligns across 7 bases. Germline V gene lookup returns CDR1 SSHAT and CDR2 FNYEAQ (reference sequence). The CDR3 length is 13 residues. The CDR3 DNA reads as TGTGCTAGCAGCATGACTAGCAAAGAGACCCAGTACTTC. The encoded protein is CASSMTSKETQYF.

The chain uses TRBV11-2 and TRBJ1-2, with D maybe TRBD1 (5 bases). This CDR3 region has 12 residues. In germline, CDR1 is SGHAT, CDR2 FQNNGV. The V and J ends lost 7 bases and 5 bases respectively, with 11 bases between them. CDR3 in amino acids: CASNAQGYGYTF. CDR3 DNA sequence: TGTGCCAGCAATGCCCAGGGATATGGCTACACCTTC. Together with reference TRBV11-2 and TRBJ1-2, the CDR3 gives the full variable domain: EAGVAQSPRYKIIEKRQSVAFWCNPISGHATLYWYQQILGQGPKLLIQFQNNGVVDDSQLPKDRFSAERLKGVDSTLKIQPAKLEDSAVYLCASNAQGYGYTFGSGTRLTVV.

The rearrangement links TRBV5-6 to TRBJ1-2; no clear D gene. Germline V lookup: CDR1 SGHDT, CDR2 YYEEEE. CDR3 length: 12 amino acids. V lost 4 bases and J lost 5, with 9 bases in between. In DNA form, the CDR3 reads TGTGCCAGCAGCGATACATCGTATGGCTACACCTTC. Protein: CASSDTSYGYTF.

The J gene is TRBJ1-5, the V gene TRBV19; TRBD1 matches 7 bases. CDR1 is LNHDA and CDR2 is SQIVND in the germline V gene (reference sequence). V was pared by 7 bases and J by 6 bases, with 12 bases of the junction left unmatched. CDR3 length: 15 residues. In nucleotides, the CDR3 is TGTGCCAGTACCCAGGTATTACAGGGGACTCAGCCCCAGCATTTT. Residues: CASTQVLQGTQPQHF.

The gene calls are TRBV29-1 and TRBJ1-1; TRBD1 is a possible D gene (6 bases). V shed 4 bases and J shed 1 base, with 10 bases lying between them. Germline V gene sequence: CDR1 SQVTM, CDR2 ANQGSEA. CDR3 size: 13 residues. CDR3 sequence reads: CSVARGRNTEAFF. CDR3 DNA sequence: TGCAGCGTTGCCAGGGGTAGGAACACTGAAGCTTTCTTT.

This sequence joins TRBV28 and TRBJ2-7, with D possibly being TRBD1 (6 bases). Germline CDR1 is MDHEN and CDR2 is SYDVKM. V shed 1 base and J shed 3 bases, with 13 bases lying between them. The CDR3 has 15 amino acids. The CDR3 loop reads CASSLYGGARYEQYF. DNA of the CDR3: TGTGCCAGCAGTTTATATGGGGGCGCCCGCTACGAGCAGTACTTC.

V is TRBV19 and J is TRBJ2-3; 10 bases fit TRBD2. J was trimmed by 1 base and V by 3 bases; bases with no gene match: 4. Germline-derived CDR1 and CDR2 are LNHDA and SQIVND (reference sequence). The CDR3 totals 16 residues. This chain's CDR3 is CASSMTSGRGTDTQYF. DNA for the CDR3: TGTGCCAGTAGTATGACTAGCGGGCGAGGCACAGATACGCAGTATTTT.

This chain links TRBV4-1 with TRBJ2-7; weak D call: TRBD1 (5 bases). CDR1 MGHRA and CDR2 YSYEKL come from the germline V gene. V was trimmed by 1 base and J by 2 bases, leaving 12 bases between them. This CDR3 contains 15 residues. The CDR3 reads CASSQVPDIPYEQYF. The CDR3, as DNA: TGCGCCAGCAGCCAAGTCCCGGACATCCCCTACGAGCAGTACTTC.

The chain joins TRBV7-2 to TRBJ2-2; D ambiguous. CDR3 length: 13 amino acids. The germline CDR1 and CDR2 sequences are SGHTA and FQGNSA. V was cut by 5 bases and J by 1 base, with 5 bases left in between. CDR3 coding DNA: TGTGCCAGCAGCAGACAGAACACCGGGGAGCTGTTTTTT. This translates into CASSRQNTGELFF.

V and J are TRBV5-1 and TRBJ2-2; D is unclear. V was shortened by 4 bases and J by 8 bases, with 12 bases between the two germline ends. In germline, CDR1 is SGHRS, CDR2 YFSETQ. This CDR3 contains 13 residues. The DNA of the CDR3 is TGCGCCAGCAGCACCGAGGTCCCGGGGGAGCTGTTTTTT. Protein: CASSTEVPGELFF.

The V and J genes are TRBV2 and TRBJ1-1, with a tentative D call TRBD1 (5 bases). This CDR3 spans 12 amino acids. Trimming removed 3 bases at V and 8 bases at J, with 10 bases between. Per the germline V gene, CDR1 is SNHLY and CDR2 is FYNNEI. The CDR3 sequence is CASSEGRQEAFF. The DNA for the CDR3 is TGTGCCAGCAGTGAGGGGCGACAGGAAGCTTTCTTT. Variable domain in full (rest from reference TRBV2 and TRBJ1-1): EPEVTQTPSHQVTQMGQEVILRCVPISNHLYFYWYRQILGQKVEFLVSFYNNEISEKSEIFDDQFSVERPDGSNFTLKIRSTKLEDSAMYFCASSEGRQEAFFGQGTRLTVV.

The gene calls are TRBV4-1 and TRBJ2-1; TRBD2 matches 7 bases. Losses at the gene ends were 1 base for V and 0 bases for J; bases not matched to a gene: 0. CDR3 length equals 15 residues. The germline gives CDR1 MGHRA, CDR2 YSYEKL. The CDR3 sequence: CASSQGLASYNEQFF. The CDR3 nucleotides are TGCGCCAGCAGCCAAGGACTAGCCTCCTACAATGAGCAGTTCTTC.

The gene calls are TRBV20-1 and TRBJ2-7; D unclear. The V end lost 7 bases, the J end lost 2 bases, and 6 bases lay between the germline ends. CDR3 length equals 10 residues. Per the germline V gene, CDR1 is DFQATT and CDR2 is SNEGSKA (reference sequence). The CDR3 nucleotides read TGCAGTGTTGGGCCCTACGAGCAGTACTTC. It is translated as CSVGPYEQYF.

The chain has TRBV7-8 and TRBJ1-5; D might be TRBD1 (5 bases). This CDR3 is 14 amino acids long. V was pared by 4 bases and J by 3 bases, with 10 bases between. CDR1 and CDR2 from the germline V gene are SGHVS and FQNEAQ. Here the CDR3 reads CASSSMTDNQPQHF. CDR3 nucleotides: TGTGCCAGCAGCTCCATGACAGACAATCAGCCCCAGCATTTT.

This chain uses TRBV30 with TRBJ1-2; TRBD1 matches 7 bases. The CDR3 totals 12 residues. Per germline, CDR1 GTSNPN and CDR2 SVGIG (reference sequence). Trimming removed 8 bases from V and 4 bases from J; junction bases left unmatched: 7. CDR3: CARRGTAYGYTF. CDR3 coding DNA: TGTGCCCGGCGAGGGACAGCCTATGGCTACACCTTC.

V is TRBV7-2 and J is TRBJ2-5, with no clear D. Germline assignment: CDR1 SGHTA and CDR2 FQGNSA. V gave up 1 base and J gave up 4 bases, with 13 bases separating them. The CDR3 loop spans 15 amino acids. The CDR3 DNA reads as TGTGCCAGCAGCTTAGATAGTAGATCTACAGAGACCCAGTACTTC. As protein: CASSLDSRSTETQYF.

The rearrangement joins TRBV27 to TRBJ2-1; D is undetermined. The CDR3 consists of 15 residues. Between the trimmed V and J ends, which lost 6 bases and 4 bases, there was a span of 16 bases. Germline CDR1 reads MNHEY; CDR2 reads SMNVEV (reference sequence). Here the CDR3 DNA reads TGTGCCAGCAGCCCCGAGGCACAAGCGTACAATGAGCAGTTCTTC. It translates to CASSPEAQAYNEQFF.

This clone was counted between two and nine times. This chain connects TRBV21-1 to TRBJ2-5; the D call TRBD2 from the table was never checked on the DNA. TRBV21-1 is reported as a pseudogene. The CDR3 is 18 residues long. The DNA of the CDR3 is TGTGCCAGCAGCGATCCAGGGTTTAGCGGCCCCGGTGAAGAGACCCAGTACTTC. Protein sequence: CASSDPGFSGPGEETQYF.

The J gene is TRBJ1-5, the V gene TRBV10-3, with unresolved D. The CDR3 length is 14 residues. Germline lookup yields CDR1 ENHRY and CDR2 SYGVKD. V dropped 4 bases and J dropped 2 bases, with 9 bases sitting between them. CDR3 bases: TGTGCCATCAGTGGGCTCGAGGGCAATCAGCCCCAGCATTTT. It translates to CAISGLEGNQPQHF.

The rearrangement uses TRBV18 and TRBJ1-1; no reliable D call. There are 14 residues in the CDR3. Trimming shortened V by 3 bases and J by 0 bases, and 8 bases separated the two germline ends. Germline V lookup: CDR1 KGHSH, CDR2 LQKENI. CDR3 region: CASSPSGMNTEAFF. In DNA form, the CDR3 reads TGTGCCAGCTCACCTTCCGGGATGAACACTGAAGCTTTCTTT.

V gene TRBV6-5 combines with J gene TRBJ2-7; D may be TRBD2 (5 bases). Germline lookup yields CDR1 MNHEY and CDR2 SVGAGI. The CDR3 spans 16 residues. V lost 0 bases and J 4 bases, leaving 16 bases between the germline ends. The CDR3 loop reads CASSYSREPPGYEQYF. Written as DNA, the CDR3 is TGTGCCAGCAGTTACTCGAGGGAGCCGCCGGGGTACGAGCAGTACTTC.

This chain's CDR3 is CASSVRGLGGYTF. The CDR3 DNA is TGTGCCAGCAGTGTCCGGGGGTTAGGTGGCTACACCTTC. The chain joins TRBV6-1 to TRBJ1-2; tentatively, D is TRBD1 (5 bases). CDR3 size: 13 residues. V was clipped by 4 bases and J by 7 bases, with 13 bases between them. Germline lookup yields CDR1 MNHNS and CDR2 SASEGT.